Listed below are T cell receptor beta chains from one sample, sequenced in a study of long-term antiretroviral therapy in people with HIV. Sequencing was performed with immunoSEQ multiplex PCR; in TCRdb, only in-frame clones are kept and a portion is missing. The sample consists of more than 20,000 clones, about 92% of them appearing once. The sample was unsorted PBMCs, taken 4.4 years after starting antiretroviral therapy. The receptors here all came from a woman between 45 and 65 years old with HIV. Each CDR3 is given with its conserved first and last residue. A D gene is named only where the DNA matches it firmly. The size entry is marked missing in some rows and otherwise reads once, few, many or a size class.

d_call	j_call	v_call	clone_size	cdr3_nt	cdr3_aa
NA	TRBJ2-3	TRBV7-6	NA	TGTGCCAGCAGCGTCACAGATACGCAGTATTTT	CASSVTDTQYF
NA	TRBJ1-2	TRBV5-5	NA	TGTGCCAGCAGCTTCCTCAGCTATGGCTACACCTTC	CASSFLSYGYTF
TRBD2	TRBJ2-1	TRBV5-4	NA	TGTGCCAGCAGCTTGGGACTAGCGGGGAACAATGAGCAGTTCTTC	CASSLGLAGNNEQFF
TRBD2	TRBJ2-7	TRBV4-2	NA	TGTGCCAGCAGCCAAGAGCTAGCGGGGGGCTACGAGCAGTACTTC	CASSQELAGGYEQYF
TRBD1	TRBJ2-7	TRBV16	once	TGTGCCAGCAGCAGGGACAGGGAGGGTGAGCAGTACTTC	CASSRDREGEQYF
NA	TRBJ1-4	TRBV2	NA	TGTGCCAGCAGTGAAGGAACAGGGTGGGAAAAACTGTTTTTT	CASSEGTGWEKLFF
TRBD1	TRBJ1-1	TRBV27	NA	TGTGCCAGCAGTCCCCAGGGGGGGGAGAGAAAGAACACTGAAGCTTTCTTT	CASSPQGGERKNTEAFF
NA	TRBJ1-1	TRBV5-6	NA	TGTGCCAGCAGCCGGGAGGGACAGAACACTGAAGCTTTCTTT	CASSREGQNTEAFF
NA	TRBJ1-1	TRBV19	NA	TGTGCCACCCGAGATTTTGACACTGAAGCTTTCTTT	CATRDFDTEAFF
TRBD1	TRBJ1-2	TRBV29-1	NA	TGCAGCGTTGATTCGGGACAGGGAGTAAACACCTTC	CSVDSGQGVNTF
TRBD2	TRBJ2-1	TRBV11-2	NA	TGTGCCAGCAGCCAAGGGACTAGCGGCCCTAAAGAGCAGTTCTTC	CASSQGTSGPKEQFF
NA	TRBJ2-7	TRBV30	NA	TGTGCCTGGAGTGTACACCCGAGCTCCTACGAGCAGTACTTC	CAWSVHPSSYEQYF
TRBD1	TRBJ2-5	TRBV19	NA	TGTGCCAGTAGTATAGGGGACAGGGGAGGGGAGACCCAGTACTTC	CASSIGDRGGETQYF
NA	TRBJ1-1	TRBV30	NA	TGTGCCTGGAGTGTTAGCCTGAACACTGAAGCTTTCTTT	CAWSVSLNTEAFF
TRBD1	TRBJ2-2	TRBV19	NA	TGTGCCAGCAGGACCGGGACAGGAGTGACCGGGGAGCTGTTTTTT	CASRTGTGVTGELFF
TRBD1	TRBJ2-2	TRBV19	NA	TGTGCCAGTAGTTCGCCGGGACAGAGGACCGGGGAGCTGTTTTTT	CASSSPGQRTGELFF
TRBD1	TRBJ2-1	TRBV7-9	NA	TGTGCCAGCAGCTTGGACAGGGTCAACAATGAGCAGTTCTTC	CASSLDRVNNEQFF
TRBD1	TRBJ1-4	TRBV4-3	NA	TGCGCCAGCAGCCAAGATTGGACAGGAAATTATGCTGGCGAAAAACTGTTTTTT	CASSQDWTGNYAGEKLFF
NA	TRBJ2-5	TRBV27	NA	TGTGCCAGCAGTCCCACCGGGGGTCGGAAGGAGACCCAGTACTTC	CASSPTGGRKETQYF
TRBD1	TRBJ2-7	TRBV14	NA	TGTGCCAGCAGCCAAACCGGGACAGGACCCTACGAGCAGTACTTC	CASSQTGTGPYEQYF
TRBD1	TRBJ2-2	TRBV15	NA	TGTGCCACCAGCGCCCGGGACAGGGTATTCACCGGGGAGCTGTTTTTT	CATSARDRVFTGELFF
TRBD2	TRBJ2-3	TRBV5-4	NA	TGTGCCAGCAGCTCTCCTCGCGCGGGGGGCTTGATCACAGATACGCAGTATTTT	CASSSPRAGGLITDTQYF
TRBD2	TRBJ2-5	TRBV5-1	NA	TGCGCCAGCAGCTTTGTAGCGGGGGGGATATTTGGAGAGACCCAGTACTTC	CASSFVAGGIFGETQYF
TRBD1	TRBJ2-7	TRBV7-9	NA	TGTGCCAGCAGCCCACCGGGACAGGGCTCGTCCCCCTACGAGCAGTACTTC	CASSPPGQGSSPYEQYF
TRBD1	TRBJ2-1	TRBV5-1	NA	TGCGCCAGCAGAAAGAGGACAGGGAACAACAATGAGCAGTTCTTC	CASRKRTGNNNEQFF
NA	TRBJ2-7	TRBV30	NA	TGTGCCTGGGCGGGACATGGGGTTCTGGTCGAGCAGTACTTC	CAWAGHGVLVEQYF
NA	TRBJ1-2	TRBV19	NA	TGTGCCAGTAGTATGGGGATCTATGGCTACACCTTC	CASSMGIYGYTF
TRBD1	TRBJ1-2	TRBV6-5	once	TGTGCCAGCAGGGGACAGGGCTATGGCTACACCTTC	CASRGQGYGYTF
NA	TRBJ2-7	TRBV14	NA	TGTGCCAGCAGCCAAGTAGGACGGAGAGAGTACGAGCAGTACTTC	CASSQVGRREYEQYF
TRBD1	TRBJ1-2	TRBV5-1	NA	TGCGCCAGCAGCGACGACAGGGTTAACTATGGCTACACCTTC	CASSDDRVNYGYTF
TRBD1	TRBJ1-4	TRBV9	once	TGTGCCAGCAGCGTAGACCCGGGACAGCAAGAAAAACTGTTTTTT	CASSVDPGQQEKLFF
NA	TRBJ1-1	TRBV6-1	NA	TGTGCCAGCAGCGGGTCCCGGGGCTACACTGAAGCTTTCTTT	CASSGSRGYTEAFF
TRBD1	TRBJ1-6	TRBV2	NA	TGTGCCAGCACCGCGGGGACAGGGAAACGACCCCTCCACTTT	CASTAGTGKRPLHF
TRBD1	TRBJ1-2	TRBV6-5	NA	TGTGCCAGCAGTAGGGGACAGGCGAACTATGGCTACACCTTC	CASSRGQANYGYTF
NA	TRBJ2-7	TRBV11-2	NA	TGTGCCAGCAGCTTTTCAGACTACGAGCAGTACTTC	CASSFSDYEQYF
NA	TRBJ1-1	TRBV27	NA	TGTGCCAGCAGTTTTAGGGGGTACACTGAAGCTTTCTTT	CASSFRGYTEAFF
TRBD1	TRBJ1-2	TRBV4-1	NA	TGCGCCAGCAGCCCGGGACAGGGTTATGGCTACACCTTC	CASSPGQGYGYTF
NA	TRBJ2-3	TRBV5-1	NA	TGCGCCAGCAGCTTGGGGGGAGAGGGGGGTACGCAGTATTTT	CASSLGGEGGTQYF
NA	TRBJ1-5	TRBV10-2	NA	TGCGCCAGCCAGGACGCTGGCGGCAATCAGCCCCAGCATTTT	CASQDAGGNQPQHF
TRBD2	TRBJ2-5	TRBV7-2	NA	TGTGCCAGCAGCGAAACTAGCGGGGCATGGGAGACCCAGTACTTC	CASSETSGAWETQYF
NA	TRBJ1-1	TRBV7-3	NA	TGTGCCAGCAGCGTACTGGGACTGCCGAACACTGAAGCTTTCTTT	CASSVLGLPNTEAFF
NA	TRBJ1-3	TRBV4-3	NA	TGCGCCAGCAGCCAAGAACTGGGGTGGCCTGGAAACACCATATATTTT	CASSQELGWPGNTIYF
NA	TRBJ1-3	TRBV4-1	NA	TGCGCCAGCAGCCAAGAGAGGACACCCGGAAACACCATATATTTT	CASSQERTPGNTIYF
NA	TRBJ2-3	TRBV10-2	once	TGCGCCAGCAGTGAGTCGACGTATGCTAGCACAGATACGCAGTATTTT	CASSESTYASTDTQYF
NA	TRBJ2-5	TRBV5-1	NA	TGCGCCAGCAGTGAGGTCCCTCAAGAGACCCAGTACTTC	CASSEVPQETQYF
TRBD1	TRBJ1-1	TRBV25-1	NA	TGTGCCAGCAGGCCCATACAGGGGGGGACTGAAGCTTTCTTT	CASRPIQGGTEAFF
TRBD1	TRBJ1-2	TRBV2	NA	TGTGCCAGCAGATGGACAGGGGGAGATGGCTACACCTTC	CASRWTGGDGYTF
TRBD1	TRBJ2-1	TRBV7-2	NA	TGTGCCAGCAGCTGGGGACAGGAATACAATGAGCAGTTCTTC	CASSWGQEYNEQFF
TRBD1	TRBJ2-7	TRBV7-9	NA	TGTGCCAGCAGCTCCTCGACCGTTGGGACAGGGGCCTACGAGCAGTACTTC	CASSSSTVGTGAYEQYF
TRBD1	TRBJ2-5	TRBV30	NA	TGTGCCTGGAGTGTACGACAGGGGTTGGAGACCCAGTACTTC	CAWSVRQGLETQYF
NA	TRBJ1-1	TRBV6-1	once	TGTGCCAGCAAAAAAGAGGGGAACACTGAAGCTTTCTTT	CASKKEGNTEAFF